This T cell receptor beta chain was observed in a study of shared clonotypes between healthy human individuals. This clone was detected a few times. Its antigen is unknown. Deletions cut 2 bases from V and 6 bases from J, with 13 bases between. CDR3 length: 13 residues. Germline lookup yields CDR1 SQVTM and CDR2 ANQGSEA. General observations from the study: Sequencing depth was expected to affect clonotype sharing among donors.

Profiled with immunoSEQ multiplex PCR; TCRdb holds only in-frame clones, not every one. The data show roughly 2.5 million clones, with about 92% seen just once and over 0.12% held by the top ten. The specimen sequenced was naive CD4+ T cells sorted from blood. The sample's subset: CD45RA+ positively selected. The TCR sequence derives from a man aged 18 to 35 in good health. The V gene is TRBV29-1, the J gene TRBJ1-1; no definite D call. CDR3 coding DNA: TGCAGCGTTGAATTCAGGTTGAGGGCTGAAGCTTTCTTT. Its protein is CSVEFRLRAEAFF. Supplemented by reference TRBV29-1 and TRBJ1-1, the full variable domain reads SAVISQKPSRDICQRGTSLTIQCQVDSQVTMMFWYRQQPGQSLTLIATANQGSEATYESGFVIDKFPISRPNLTFSTLTVSNMSPEDSSIYLCSVEFRLRAEAFFGQGTRLTVV.